The clone carrying this T cell receptor (beta chain) was seen many times. Its antigen is as yet unknown. Physicians reached a diagnosis by relying on clinical symptoms, serum thyroxine, TRAb, thyroid ultrasound and orbital computed tomography. As the starting material, roughly 9.7 ml of fresh peripheral blood yielded the PBMCs. These data are taken from a study of Graves' ophthalmopathy and Graves' hyperthyroidism. Overall study results and limits: Most thyroid clonotypes with frequency above 0.001 were detected in blood too.

Transcripts of RNA were the source for amplifying TCR beta CDR3 regions. Investigators did first-round RT-PCR with HTBI primers, then second-round multiplex PCR. TCRdb passed the multiplex PCR reads through MiXCR, listing each CDR3 protein once. The sample has roughly 480,000 distinct CDR3 sequences, under 15% seen once; the top ten hold approximately 9.8%. V dropped 6 bases and J dropped 7 bases, with 18 bases sitting between them. The CDR3 is made up of 14 amino acids. This chain links TRBV12-3 or TRBV12-4 with TRBJ1-1; TRBD1 might be the D (5 bases). The receptor's source is a woman in her 30s with Graves' ophthalmopathy. Sequences were obtained from blood. CDR3 nucleotides: TGTGCCAGCAGACCCCAGGAGGGGATGAATGAAGCTTTCTTT. It is translated as CASRPQEGMNEAFF.